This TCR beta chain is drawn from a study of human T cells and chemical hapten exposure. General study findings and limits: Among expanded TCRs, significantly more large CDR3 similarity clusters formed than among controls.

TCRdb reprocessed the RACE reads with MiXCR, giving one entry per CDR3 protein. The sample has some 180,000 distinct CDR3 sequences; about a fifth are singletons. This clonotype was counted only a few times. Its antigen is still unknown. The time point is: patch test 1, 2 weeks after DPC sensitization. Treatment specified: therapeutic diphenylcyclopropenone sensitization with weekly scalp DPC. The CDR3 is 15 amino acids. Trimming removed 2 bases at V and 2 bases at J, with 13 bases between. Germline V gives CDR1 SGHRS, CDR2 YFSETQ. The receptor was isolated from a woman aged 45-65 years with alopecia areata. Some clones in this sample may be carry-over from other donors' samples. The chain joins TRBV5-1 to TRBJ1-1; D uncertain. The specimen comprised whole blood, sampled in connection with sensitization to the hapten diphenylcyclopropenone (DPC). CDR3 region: CASSFSRTANTEAFF. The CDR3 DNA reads TGCGCCAGCAGCTTTAGTAGGACGGCAAACACTGAAGCTTTCTTT.